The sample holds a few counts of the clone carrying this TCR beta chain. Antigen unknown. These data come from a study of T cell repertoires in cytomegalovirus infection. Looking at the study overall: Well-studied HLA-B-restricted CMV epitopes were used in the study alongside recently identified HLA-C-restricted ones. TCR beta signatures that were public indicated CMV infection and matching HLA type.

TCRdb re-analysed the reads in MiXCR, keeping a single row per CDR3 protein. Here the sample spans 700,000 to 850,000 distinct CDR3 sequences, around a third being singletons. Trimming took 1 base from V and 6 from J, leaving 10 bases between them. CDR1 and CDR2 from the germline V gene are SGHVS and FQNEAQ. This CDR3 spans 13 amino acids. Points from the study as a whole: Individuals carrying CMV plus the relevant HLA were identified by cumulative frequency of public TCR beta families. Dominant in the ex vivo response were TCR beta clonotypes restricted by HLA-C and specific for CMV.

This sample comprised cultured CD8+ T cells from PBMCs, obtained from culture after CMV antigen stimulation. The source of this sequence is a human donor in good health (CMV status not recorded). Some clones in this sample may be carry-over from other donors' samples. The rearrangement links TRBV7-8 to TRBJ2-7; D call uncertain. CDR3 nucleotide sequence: TGTGCCAGCAGCTTAGTAGCCGGGCGCGAGCAGTACTTC. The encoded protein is CASSLVAGREQYF.